This T cell receptor beta chain was identified during a study of blood T cell repertoires in COVID-19. Study summary: COVID-19 samples collected from the United States, Italy and Spain covered acute and convalescent phases. In each case, the material was cDNA or gDNA derived from T cells, B-cell-depleted T cells, or PBMCs.

The CDR3 is 14 amino acids. V was trimmed by 6 bases and J by 0 bases, leaving 9 bases between them. Per germline, CDR1 LNHNV and CDR2 YYDKDF (reference sequence). Original methodology: Nucleated cell number was recorded as an estimate derived from reference gene primer amplification. Sequenced by immunoSEQ multiplex PCR; TCRdb stores in-frame clones only, minus some. V and J calls and clone size follow that table, whereas D and trimming were derived from the DNA. In the table there are about 400,000 clones, approximately 90% of which are singletons. The receptor comes from a woman under 40 with active or convalescent COVID-19. Material for sequencing was peripheral blood. V usage is TRBV15 and J usage is TRBJ1-3; the D is unclear. In DNA form, the CDR3 reads TGTGCCACCAGTGGCGGCAACTCTGGAAACACCATATATTTT. It yields the protein CATSGGNSGNTIYF.